What follows are 29 T cell receptor beta chains derived from one specimen sequenced in a study of T cells in Graves' hyperthyroidism and ophthalmopathy. Amplification targeted TCR beta CDR3 regions from RNA transcripts. Carried out on the TCR CDR3, a first-round RT-PCR used the HTBI primer set. Via MiXCR, TCRdb re-called the multiplex PCR reads, giving one row per CDR3 protein. The sample yields around 800,000 distinct CDR3 sequences, 35% to 40% seen once. Sequenced input: blood. The source of these receptors is a young man with Graves' hyperthyroidism.

This clonotype has at least ten counts. This chain connects TRBV29-1 to TRBJ2-7, with 8 bases fitting TRBD1. CDR1 and CDR2 from the germline V gene are SQVTM and ANQGSEA. The CDR3 totals 13 residues. With 6 bases clipped from V and 5 bases from J, the junction kept 9 bases outside the gene matches. CDR3 sequence: CSVGTGPVDEQYF. The CDR3 DNA reads as TGCAGCGTCGGGACAGGACCTGTGGACGAGCAGTACTTC.

This clonotype was seen repeatedly, ten times or more. The J gene is TRBJ1-3, the V gene TRBV2, with D hard to call. Trimming removed 4 bases at V and 0 bases at J, with 16 bases between. CDR3 length equals 17 residues. CDR1 and CDR2 (germline): SNHLY, FYNNEI. This CDR3 is CASSGNSPPSSGNTIYF. CDR3 DNA: TGTGCCAGCAGTGGGAATTCCCCCCCAAGCTCTGGAAACACCATATATTTT.

The chain carries TRBV2 and TRBJ1-2; 9 bases align to TRBD1. CDR3 length: 16 amino acids. V shed 3 bases and J 8 bases; nucleotides not matched to a gene: 13. Germline CDR1 SNHLY, CDR2 FYNNEI. The CDR3 DNA sequence: TGTGCCAGCAGTGAGGACCCCTGGGACAGGGTTTGGGGCTACACCTTC. It is translated as CASSEDPWDRVWGYTF.

V is TRBV15 and J is TRBJ2-5; 11 bases agree with TRBD2. V shed 0 bases, J shed 3 bases, and the junction held 6 bases outside the gene matches. Germline assignment: CDR1 LNHNV and CDR2 YYDKDF (reference sequence). There are 17 residues in the CDR3. The CDR3 nucleotides read TGTGCCACCAGCAGAGACTACCCGGGACTAGCGGAAGAGACCCAGTACTTC. Protein sequence: CATSRDYPGLAEETQYF.

This chain connects TRBV10-3 to TRBJ1-2; 10 bases fit TRBD1. This CDR3 region has 14 residues. V gave up 7 bases and J gave up 7 bases; unmatched junction bases: 9. Germline assignment: CDR1 ENHRY and CDR2 SYGVKD. DNA of the CDR3: TGTGCCATCATGCCGGGACAGGGGTCGATTGGCTACACCTTC. This encodes CAIMPGQGSIGYTF.

This clonotype came up many times. This rearrangement joins TRBV7-9 to TRBJ1-5; perhaps TRBD1 as D (5 bases). This CDR3 is 12 amino acids long. V was cut by 5 bases and J by 12 bases, with 14 bases left in between. Germline V gives CDR1 SEHNR, CDR2 FQNEAQ (reference sequence). CDR3 nucleotide sequence: TGTGCCAGCAGCCCCAACCGGGGGATCCAGCATTTT. The encoded protein is CASSPNRGIQHF.

The DNA for the CDR3 is TGTGCCAGCAGCTTAGATCAGGCAGCGGGGACCTTC. Translating gives CASSLDQAAGTF. The gene calls are TRBV7-9 and TRBJ1-2, with D hard to call. Per the germline V gene, CDR1 is SEHNR and CDR2 is FQNEAQ (reference sequence). V dropped 1 base and J dropped 14 bases, with 14 bases sitting between them. This CDR3 region has 12 residues.

This clonotype has at least ten counts. The V and J genes are TRBV15 and TRBJ2-5; 8 bases match TRBD1. After removal of 2 bases from V and 5 bases from J, the junction contained 7 bases not matched to a gene. The CDR3 length is 15 residues. Germline CDR1 and CDR2: LNHNV and YYDKDF (reference sequence). The CDR3 DNA reads as TGTGCCACCAGCAGACTGCAGGGGGCGGTGGAGACCCAGTACTTC. This codes for CATSRLQGAVETQYF.

The chain combines TRBV20-1 with TRBJ2-7, with D possibly being TRBD2 (5 bases). The germline V gene encodes CDR1 DFQATT and CDR2 SNEGSKA (reference sequence). V was cut by 2 bases and J by 2 bases, with 10 bases left in between. The CDR3 has 13 amino acids. CDR3: CSARSAEAYEQYF. CDR3 DNA: TGCAGTGCTAGATCAGCGGAGGCCTACGAGCAGTACTTC.

This clonotype appeared many times. The chain is built from TRBV29-1 and TRBJ1-2, with 8 nucleotides matching TRBD1. Germline lookup yields CDR1 SQVTM and CDR2 ANQGSEA. The CDR3 contains 11 residues. J lost 6 bases, V lost 7 bases, and 4 bases had no gene match. In DNA, the CDR3 is TGCAGCGGGGGACAGGTAGATGGCTACACCTTC. Protein product: CSGGQVDGYTF.

Details on this clonotype: With a far larger clone one base away, a read error is the likely cause. The chain combines TRBV7-2 with TRBJ2-7, with D perhaps TRBD2 (5 bases). CDR1 is SGHTA and CDR2 is FQGNSA in the germline V gene. The CDR3 has 12 amino acids. CDR3: CASSLRDYGQYF. For the CDR3, the DNA is TGTGCCAGCAGCCTCCGGGATTACGGGCAGTACTTC.

The chain combines TRBV6-1 with TRBJ1-4, with D maybe TRBD1 (6 bases). Germline CDR1 and CDR2: MNHNS and SASEGT. CDR3 length equals 14 residues. Here the CDR3 reads CGSRQDGTSEKLFF. CDR3 nucleotide sequence: TGTGGCAGTCGACAGGACGGGACCTCCGAAAAACTGTTTTTT.

This sequence joins TRBV10-3 and TRBJ1-2; perhaps TRBD1 as D (6 bases). Between the trimmed V and J ends, which lost 10 bases and 6 bases, there was a span of 21 bases. This CDR3 has 14 residues. Looked up from germline, CDR1 is ENHRY and CDR2 is SYGVKD. Here the CDR3 reads CASIGGTNFHGYTF. As DNA, the CDR3 is TGTGCCAGCATCGGGGGCACCAACTTTCATGGCTACACCTTC.

The gene calls are TRBV20-1 and TRBJ1-4, with D unclear. Per the germline V gene, CDR1 is DFQATT and CDR2 is SNEGSKA (reference sequence). The CDR3 sequence is 12 residues long. V was cut by 5 bases and J by 4 bases, with 8 bases left in between. The CDR3 region is CSAWVYNEKLFF. CDR3 sequence (DNA): TGCAGTGCTTGGGTCTATAATGAAAAACTGTTTTTT.

The chain has TRBV20-1 and TRBJ1-1; a possible D gene is TRBD1 (5 bases). Looked up from germline, CDR1 is DFQATT and CDR2 is SNEGSKA (reference sequence). The CDR3 runs 13 residues. CDR3 bases: TGCAGCAGCCCGGGGCGAGGGAACACTGAAGCTTTCTTT. It yields the protein CSSPGRGNTEAFF.

As concerns this clonotype: It may be a read error: a sequence one base away is much more abundant. The chain carries TRBV7-9 and TRBJ1-1, with D uncertain. The germline CDR1 and CDR2 sequences are SEHNR and FQNEAQ (reference sequence). The CDR3 runs 11 residues. CDR3 residues: CSSSRAQEAFF. In DNA form, the CDR3 reads TGTTCCAGCAGTCGAGCCCAGGAAGCTTTCTTT.

At least ten counts were recorded for this clonotype. This rearrangement joins TRBV29-1 to TRBJ1-5; D not resolved. The CDR3 has 13 residues. The germline V gene encodes CDR1 SQVTM and CDR2 ANQGSEA. Deletions cut 5 bases from V and 2 bases from J, with 10 bases between. The CDR3 reads CSVLDMGNQPQHF. CDR3 DNA sequence: TGCAGCGTTCTTGACATGGGCAATCAGCCCCAGCATTTT.

The chain joins TRBV5-1 to TRBJ2-5; a possible D gene is TRBD2 (6 bases). Germline-derived CDR1 and CDR2 are SGHRS and YFSETQ. The CDR3 is 13 residues long. V was trimmed by 0 bases and J by 7 bases, leaving 10 bases between them. CDR3 bases: TGCGCCAGCAGCTTGGAGGGAGGTCGGACCCAGTACTTC. Amino acid sequence: CASSLEGGRTQYF.

Details on this clonotype: One end of the junction varies from germline; a read error may be responsible. This chain uses TRBV7-2 with TRBJ1-4, with 7 nucleotides matching TRBD1. Germline assignment: CDR1 SGHTA and CDR2 FQGNSA. CDR3 length equals 15 residues. CDR3 loop: CASSLVLDRSGKTVF. The CDR3 DNA sequence: TGTGCCAGCAGCTTGGTTTTGGACAGGTCGGGAAAAACTGTTTTT.

The rearrangement uses TRBV29-1 and TRBJ2-7; TRBD2 matches 9 bases. The germline V gene has CDR1 SQVTM and CDR2 ANQGSEA. The CDR3 is 15 residues long. V lost 1 base and J lost 3; bases outside the gene matches: 7. In nucleotides, the CDR3 is TGCAGCGTTGAAGTGGGCGGGGGGGCCGACTACGAGCAGTACTTC. It codes for CSVEVGGGADYEQYF.

This clonotype has a handful of counts. The rearrangement links TRBV29-1 to TRBJ2-7; tentatively, D is TRBD2 (5 bases). V lost 7 bases, J lost 0 bases, and 19 bases lay in between. The CDR3 covers 15 residues. Germline assignment: CDR1 SQVTM and CDR2 ANQGSEA. CDR3 sequence: CSACCEADPSYEQYF. The DNA for the CDR3 is TGCAGCGCCTGCTGCGAAGCGGATCCCTCCTACGAGCAGTACTTC.

This clonotype was picked up many times. The chain joins TRBV19 to TRBJ2-7, with D hard to call. The CDR3 sequence is 15 residues long. Trimming stripped 6 bases from V and 3 bases from J, with 18 bases between. Germline CDR1 is LNHDA and CDR2 is SQIVND (reference sequence). CDR3 protein: CASSSFPDGVYEQYF. The DNA for the CDR3 is TGTGCCAGTAGCTCCTTTCCGGACGGAGTCTACGAGCAGTACTTC.

The rearrangement links TRBV10-3 to TRBJ1-2; TRBD1 matches at 9 bases. The V gene's germline CDR1 is ENHRY and CDR2 SYGVKD. The junction had 3 bases not matched to a gene; V was cut back by 10 bases and J by 0 bases. This CDR3 region has 13 residues. The CDR3 DNA is TGTGCCACCAGGACAGGGGCTAACTATGGCTACACCTTC. Encoded protein: CATRTGANYGYTF.

This clonotype was counted ten times or more. V gene TRBV10-3 combines with J gene TRBJ1-1; 10 bases are shared with TRBD1. Losses at the gene ends were 6 bases for V and 6 bases for J; bases not matched to a gene: 13. The germline gives CDR1 ENHRY, CDR2 SYGVKD. The CDR3 is 16 amino acids. CDR3 region: CAIRPTGTGDRAEAFF. The CDR3 region has the DNA TGTGCCATCAGACCGACCGGGACAGGGGATCGGGCTGAAGCTTTCTTT.

In the case of this clonotype: One junction end does not reproduce the germline sequence, and a read error may be involved. The V and J genes are TRBV4-1 and TRBJ1-2; TRBD1 aligns across 10 bases. The CDR3 extends over 16 amino acids. The germline CDR1 and CDR2 sequences are MGHRA and YSYEKL. This CDR3 reads CASSHSGTGENYGYTF. The CDR3, as DNA: TGTGCCAGCAGCCACTCCGGGACAGGGGAAAACTATGGCTACACCTTC.

The chain is built from TRBV9 and TRBJ1-6, with D hard to call. Between the trimmed V and J ends, which lost 7 bases and 10 bases, there was a span of 21 bases. From germline, CDR1 is SGDLS and CDR2 YYNGEE. The CDR3 is made up of 15 amino acids. The DNA for the CDR3 is TGTGCCAGCTCACCACAAAGTTCCTCTAGCTCACCCCTCCACTTT. Translating gives CASSPQSSSSSPLHF.

V gene TRBV10-2 combines with J gene TRBJ1-1; the D gene is possibly TRBD1 (5 bases). The germline CDR1 and CDR2 sequences are WSHSY and SAAADI. Trimming took off 8 bases at V and 4 bases at J, with 11 bases between the two ends. The CDR3 sequence is 12 residues long. DNA for the CDR3: TGCGCCAGCTGGGGGGAGGCCACTGAAGCTTTCTTT. Protein product: CASWGEATEAFF.

In the case of this clonotype: At one end, the junction sequence differs from germline, possibly due to a read error. The CDR3 DNA sequence: TGCGCCAGCAGCCAAGATCGGACAGGGGGCGCCGATCAGCCCCAGCATTTT. Translation: CASSQDRTGGADQPQHF. The rearrangement links TRBV7-2 to TRBJ1-5; 11 bases fit TRBD1. CDR3 length: 17 residues. Germline assignment: CDR1 SGHTA and CDR2 FQGNSA.

About this clonotype itself: The germline gene is not matched at one end of the junction; a read error may be the cause. DNA of the CDR3: TGCGCCAGCAGCCAAGATACGGGAGGGCCCTGGGAGACCCAGTACTTC. Protein product: CASSQDTGGPWETQYF. The chain has TRBV7-8 and TRBJ2-5; TRBD2 matches 8 bases. This CDR3 contains 16 residues. CDR1 is SGHVS and CDR2 is FQNEAQ in the germline V gene.